A single sample is the source of the 10 T cell receptor beta chains below, sequenced in a study of T cells in Graves' hyperthyroidism and ophthalmopathy (dated by TCRdb to the late 2010s). Preparation of the library involved multiplex PCR. This sample was sequenced with an Illumina HiSeq 2000. The TCR beta CDR3 regions were amplified from the RNA transcripts. For the first round of RT-PCR on the TCR CDR3, the HTBI primer set was used together with the Qiagen OneStep RT-PCR kit. The public reads were run again by TCRdb, first through fastp at Q25 and then through MiXCR, and only productive beta chains were kept. Each record represents a unique CDR3 protein, reported with the most common genes and DNA among its rows. A total of 200,000 to 300,000 distinct CDR3 sequences appear in this sample, 24% of them only once. The ten largest clones capture about a third of the sample. Sequencing was performed on blood. These receptors were collected from a woman aged 40 to 49 with Graves' ophthalmopathy.

The sample holds many counts of this clonotype. The J gene is TRBJ1-5, the V gene TRBV19; tentatively, D is TRBD1 (5 bases). The germline CDR1 and CDR2 sequences are LNHDA and SQIVND (reference sequence). The CDR3 is made up of 14 amino acids. V was cut by 3 bases and J by 1 base, with 7 bases left in between. The CDR3 loop reads CASSMGPSNQPQHF. The CDR3 DNA sequence: TGTGCCAGTAGTATGGGGCCAAGCAATCAGCCCCAGCATTTT. Supplemented by reference TRBV19 and TRBJ1-5, the full variable domain reads DGGITQSPKYLFRKEGQNVTLSCEQNLNHDAMYWYRQDPGQGLRLIYYSQIVNDFQKGDIAEGYSVSREKKESFPLTVTSAQKNPTAFYLCASSMGPSNQPQHFGDGTRLSIL.

There are many counts of this clonotype. The chain recombines TRBV11-2 with TRBJ1-1; no reliable D call. The V gene lost 0 bases and the J gene lost 4 bases, with 6 bases spanning the gap. The CDR3 loop spans 13 amino acids. CDR1 is SGHAT, CDR2 FQNNGV, per germline. The CDR3 sequence is CASSLEMGTEAFF. The CDR3 DNA sequence: TGTGCCAGCAGCTTAGAAATGGGCACTGAAGCTTTCTTT. The full variable domain, in which reference TRBV11-2 and TRBJ1-1 provide the parts outside the CDR3, is EAGVAQSPRYKIIEKRQSVAFWCNPISGHATLYWYQQILGQGPKLLIQFQNNGVVDDSQLPKDRFSAERLKGVDSTLKIQPAKLEDSAVYLCASSLEMGTEAFFGQGTRLTVV.

The chain links TRBV11-1 to TRBJ1-1, with D maybe TRBD1 (5 bases). Germline V gives CDR1 SGHAT, CDR2 FQDESV (reference sequence). CDR3 length equals 11 residues. V was clipped by 4 bases and J by 11 bases, with 11 bases between them. CDR3 loop: CASSSDMHAFF. In DNA, the CDR3 is TGTGCCAGCAGCTCGGACATGCACGCTTTCTTT.

This clonotype appeared a single time. J is TRBJ1-2 and V is TRBV6-1; TRBD1 matches at 7 bases. The CDR3 sequence is 11 residues long. V shed 2 bases and J 13 bases; nucleotides not matched to a gene: 4. Germline V lookup: CDR1 MNHNS, CDR2 SASEGT. The CDR3 coding sequence is TGTGCCAGCAGTGAAAGGACAGGAGTCACCTTC. Translation: CASSERTGVTF.

In DNA, the CDR3 is TGTGCCAGCAGTTACTCGTTCTACACTGAAGCTTTCTTT. Residues: CASSYSFYTEAFF. The rearrangement links TRBV6-5 to TRBJ1-1; no definite D call. Germline-derived CDR1 and CDR2 are MNHEY and SVGAGI. The CDR3 length is 13 residues. Trimming stripped 0 bases from V and 3 bases from J, with 5 bases between.

At least ten counts were recorded for this clonotype. The J gene is TRBJ2-5, the V gene TRBV4-1; D not resolved. V was clipped by 3 bases and J by 4 bases, with 6 bases between them. CDR1 is MGHRA and CDR2 is YSYEKL in the germline V gene. The CDR3 loop spans 12 amino acids. CDR3 in DNA: TGCGCCAGCAGCCACACCTCAGAGACCCAGTACTTC. The encoded protein is CASSHTSETQYF.

At least ten counts were recorded for this clonotype. The J gene is TRBJ2-2, the V gene TRBV7-3; D is unclear. Trimming removed 5 bases at V and 8 bases at J, with 12 bases between. CDR3 size: 13 residues. The germline gives CDR1 SGHTA, CDR2 FQGTGA. This chain's CDR3 is CASSLDPKGELFF. The CDR3 DNA is TGTGCCAGCAGCCTCGACCCTAAAGGGGAGCTGTTTTTT.

This clonotype was picked up many times. J is TRBJ1-5 and V is TRBV20-1; 9 bases fit TRBD1. The CDR3 contains 14 residues. J was trimmed by 4 bases and V by 4 bases; bases with no gene match: 5. Germline assignment: CDR1 DFQATT and CDR2 SNEGSKA (reference sequence). The CDR3 sequence: CSATGTGWNQPQHF. CDR3 nucleotides: TGCAGTGCTACCGGGACAGGGTGGAATCAGCCCCAGCATTTT.

The sample holds many counts of this clonotype. This chain uses TRBV28 with TRBJ2-7, with D possibly being TRBD1 (6 bases). This CDR3 region has 15 residues. V lost 6 bases and J lost 2, with 17 bases in between. Germline lookup yields CDR1 MDHEN and CDR2 SYDVKM. CDR3 sequence: CASRKQGFQPYEQYF. The CDR3 coding sequence is TGTGCCAGCAGGAAACAGGGTTTCCAACCCTACGAGCAGTACTTC.

This clonotype was seen at least ten times. V and J are TRBV30 and TRBJ1-1; 7 nucleotides match TRBD1. CDR1 is GTSNPN and CDR2 is SVGIG in the germline V gene (reference sequence). This CDR3 contains 14 residues. Trimming at V came to 2 bases and at J to 4 bases, leaving 7 bases not matched to a gene. CDR3 in DNA: TGTGCCTGGAGTAGGGGACAGCCCCCCACTGAAGCTTTCTTT. Translated, it gives CAWSRGQPPTEAFF.